The rows below give T cell receptor beta chains drawn from one sample of a study of blood T cell repertoires in COVID-19. The assay was immunoSEQ multiplex PCR, and TCRdb's table has in-frame clones only and misses some. Of fewer than 250,000 clones listed, roughly four fifths are singletons. Source material: peripheral blood. The source of these receptors is a woman in her 40s with acute or convalescent COVID-19. CDR3s include the opening cysteine and the closing phenylalanine or tryptophan. Fields, in order: V gene, clone size, J gene, D gene, CDR3 protein, CDR3 DNA. The D gene is left open where the match is weak. Not every row has a clone size; where given, it reads once, few, many or a size class.

V: TRBV13; size: NA; J: TRBJ2-5; D: TRBD2; CDR3: CASSLSGAGGPAETQYF; DNA: TGTGCCAGCAGCTTATCCGGAGCGGGAGGGCCTGCGGAGACCCAGTACTTC
V: TRBV14; size: NA; J: TRBJ1-4; D: NA; CDR3: CASSLDGGHNEKLFF; DNA: TGTGCCAGCAGCTTGGATGGGGGACATAATGAAAAACTGTTTTTT
V: TRBV5-6; size: once; J: TRBJ2-7; D: NA; CDR3: CASLGTLGSYEQYF; DNA: TGTGCCAGCCTGGGGACACTAGGCTCCTACGAGCAGTACTTC
V: TRBV28; size: NA; J: TRBJ2-2; D: NA; CDR3: CASSSGGYNTGELFF; DNA: TGTGCCAGCAGCTCCGGGGGATACAACACCGGGGAGCTGTTTTTT
V: TRBV30; size: few; J: TRBJ2-7; D: NA; CDR3: CAWSPSGQTYEQYF; DNA: TGTGCCTGGAGTCCCTCAGGACAGACCTACGAGCAGTACTTC
V: TRBV4-1; size: NA; J: TRBJ1-5; D: TRBD1; CDR3: CASSSGTGGWGNQPQHF; DNA: TGCGCCAGCAGCTCGGGGACAGGGGGCTGGGGCAATCAGCCCCAGCATTTT
V: TRBV4-1; size: NA; J: TRBJ1-5; D: TRBD1; CDR3: CASSQGDSSNQPQHF; DNA: TGCGCCAGCAGCCAGGGGGACAGCTCCAATCAGCCCCAGCATTTT
V: TRBV3-1/TRBV3-2; size: NA; J: TRBJ1-1; D: NA; CDR3: CASSQTDTEAFF; DNA: TGTGCCAGCAGCCAGACAGATACTGAAGCTTTCTTT
V: TRBV21-1; size: NA; J: TRBJ2-4; D: NA; CDR3: CASSKARSGGNIQYF; DNA: TGTGCCAGCAGCAAAGCCAGGTCTGGGGGGAACATTCAGTACTTC
V: TRBV6-4; size: NA; J: TRBJ1-1; D: TRBD1; CDR3: CASRGQGASLTEAFF; DNA: TGTGCCAGCAGGGGACAGGGGGCGAGTTTAACTGAAGCTTTCTTT
V: TRBV4-1; size: many; J: TRBJ1-6; D: TRBD1; CDR3: CASSQMTGMGSPLHF; DNA: TGCGCCAGCAGCCAAATGACAGGGATGGGTTCACCCCTCCACTTT
V: TRBV30; size: NA; J: TRBJ2-7; D: TRBD1; CDR3: CAGSRTGPREQYF; DNA: TGTGCCGGGAGCCGGACAGGCCCCCGGGAGCAGTACTTC
V: TRBV7-9; size: NA; J: TRBJ2-3; D: NA; CDR3: CASSAGRDTDTQYF; DNA: TGTGCCAGCAGCGCGGGGCGGGACACAGATACGCAGTATTTT
V: TRBV7-9; size: NA; J: TRBJ2-2; D: TRBD1; CDR3: CASSPRTGETNTGELFF; DNA: TGTGCCAGCAGCCCAAGGACAGGGGAAACGAACACCGGGGAGCTGTTTTTT
V: TRBV6-6; size: NA; J: TRBJ2-2; D: TRBD2; CDR3: CASTPGGAHNTGELFF; DNA: TGTGCCAGCACCCCCGGGGGGGCCCATAACACCGGGGAGCTGTTTTTT
V: TRBV30; size: once; J: TRBJ2-2; D: TRBD1; CDR3: CAWSVPRQGETGELFF; DNA: TGTGCCTGGAGTGTCCCCAGACAGGGAGAGACCGGGGAGCTGTTTTTT
V: TRBV9; size: once; J: TRBJ1-1; D: TRBD1; CDR3: CASSLWDSPRMAEAFF; DNA: TGTGCCAGCAGTCTATGGGACAGCCCCCGGATGGCTGAAGCTTTCTTT
V: TRBV19; size: NA; J: TRBJ2-3; D: TRBD1; CDR3: CASSPGTGFILTQYF; DNA: TGTGCCAGTAGTCCCGGGACAGGATTTATTCTCACGCAGTATTTT
V: TRBV7-6; size: NA; J: TRBJ2-3; D: TRBD2; CDR3: CASSSRPPTGGTDTQYF; DNA: TGTGCCAGCAGCTCTCGTCCCCCGACGGGGGGGACAGATACGCAGTATTTT
V: TRBV5-1; size: NA; J: TRBJ1-2; D: TRBD1; CDR3: CASSPGTAYGYTF; DNA: TGCGCCAGCAGCCCGGGGACAGCCTATGGCTACACCTTC
V: TRBV2; size: NA; J: TRBJ2-2; D: NA; CDR3: CAIDTWNTGELFF; DNA: TGTGCCATCGACACTTGGAACACCGGGGAGCTGTTTTTT
V: TRBV9; size: NA; J: TRBJ1-2; D: NA; CDR3: CASSVDGQVTGYTF; DNA: TGTGCCAGCAGCGTAGATGGGCAGGTCACTGGCTACACCTTC
V: TRBV6-6; size: NA; J: TRBJ2-7; D: TRBD1; CDR3: CASSYPTGGQGYEQYF; DNA: TGTGCCAGCAGTTACCCTACTGGGGGACAGGGGTACGAGCAGTACTTC
V: TRBV21-1; size: NA; J: TRBJ1-2; D: NA; CDR3: CASSKALRQGAGGYTF; DNA: TGTGCCAGCAGCAAAGCATTGCGGCAGGGGGCTGGCGGCTACACCTTC
V: TRBV6-5; size: NA; J: TRBJ2-7; D: TRBD1; CDR3: CASRQGPYEQYF; DNA: TGTGCCAGCAGACAGGGGCCCTACGAGCAGTACTTC
V: TRBV20-1; size: NA; J: TRBJ2-7; D: TRBD1; CDR3: CSASKGQGANEQYF; DNA: TGCAGTGCTAGTAAAGGACAGGGGGCTAATGAGCAGTACTTC
V: TRBV13; size: once; J: TRBJ2-2; D: TRBD1; CDR3: CASSLTQGRWTGELFF; DNA: TGTGCCAGCAGCTTAACACAGGGGAGATGGACCGGGGAGCTGTTTTTT
V: TRBV5-1; size: NA; J: TRBJ2-3; D: NA; CDR3: CASSLAGAGAISKTDTQYF; DNA: TGCGCCAGCAGCTTGGCTGGGGCGGGGGCGATCTCTAAGACAGATACGCAGTATTTT
V: TRBV19; size: NA; J: TRBJ1-6; D: NA; CDR3: CASSPGQNNSPLHF; DNA: TGTGCCAGTAGTCCGGGACAAAATAATTCACCCCTCCACTTT
V: TRBV19; size: NA; J: TRBJ1-1; D: NA; CDR3: CASSRQGAEAFF; DNA: TGTGCCAGTAGTAGGCAGGGCGCTGAAGCTTTCTTT
V: TRBV11-2; size: NA; J: TRBJ2-3; D: TRBD2; CDR3: CASSLVSLAGTKFTDTQYF; DNA: TGTGCCAGCAGCTTAGTGTCACTAGCGGGGACCAAATTCACAGATACGCAGTATTTT
V: TRBV10-3; size: once; J: TRBJ2-1; D: NA; CDR3: CAISESAGWEVF; DNA: TGTGCCATCAGTGAGTCCGCAGGGTGGGAAGTCTTC
V: TRBV27; size: NA; J: TRBJ2-1; D: NA; CDR3: CASSRTSNEQFF; DNA: TGTGCCAGCAGCCGTACTAGCAATGAGCAGTTCTTC
V: TRBV5-6; size: NA; J: TRBJ2-7; D: NA; CDR3: CASRRTGEQYF; DNA: TGTGCCAGCAGACGAACGGGCGAGCAGTACTTC
V: TRBV5-1; size: once; J: TRBJ1-2; D: NA; CDR3: CASSSGELGYTF; DNA: TGCGCCAGCAGCTCCGGGGAATTGGGCTACACCTTC
V: TRBV5-1; size: NA; J: TRBJ1-1; D: NA; CDR3: CASSPAGGYTEAFF; DNA: TGCGCCAGCAGCCCGGCGGGGGGCTACACTGAAGCTTTCTTT
V: TRBV3-1/TRBV3-2; size: NA; J: TRBJ1-6; D: NA; CDR3: CASSQGLTDLLNSPLHF; DNA: TGTGCCAGCAGCCAAGGCCTGACAGATTTACTTAATTCACCCCTCCACTTT
V: TRBV7-6; size: NA; J: TRBJ2-5; D: TRBD2; CDR3: CASSPKPWTSGRARETQYF; DNA: TGTGCCAGCAGCCCCAAGCCCTGGACTAGCGGGAGGGCAAGAGAGACCCAGTACTTC
V: TRBV5-1; size: NA; J: TRBJ2-7; D: TRBD2; CDR3: CASSLLGLAGASYEQYF; DNA: TGCGCCAGCAGCTTGTTGGGACTAGCGGGAGCCTCCTACGAGCAGTACTTC
V: TRBV10-2; size: NA; J: TRBJ2-7; D: NA; CDR3: CASSGGLTGFEQYF; DNA: TGCGCCAGCAGTGGGGGCTTAACAGGGTTCGAGCAGTACTTC
V: TRBV7-2; size: NA; J: TRBJ1-2; D: NA; CDR3: CATERGDPTF; DNA: TGTGCCACCGAACGGGGGGATCCCACCTTC
V: TRBV11-2; size: NA; J: TRBJ1-1; D: NA; CDR3: CASSFPGQNTEAFF; DNA: TGTGCCAGCAGCTTCCCGGGACAGAACACTGAAGCTTTCTTT
V: TRBV19; size: few; J: TRBJ1-2; D: NA; CDR3: CASSISSGWQNGYTF; DNA: TGTGCCAGTAGTATTTCGTCGGGTTGGCAGAATGGCTACACCTTC
V: TRBV4-1; size: once; J: TRBJ2-1; D: TRBD2; CDR3: CASSQVDMGLAVNEQFF; DNA: TGCGCCAGCAGCCAAGTTGATATGGGACTAGCGGTCAATGAGCAGTTCTTC
V: TRBV5-1; size: NA; J: TRBJ2-3; D: TRBD2; CDR3: CASSLAGAGPYTDTQYF; DNA: TGCGCCAGCAGCTTGGCCGGAGCGGGGCCCTACACAGATACGCAGTATTTT
V: TRBV5-6; size: once; J: TRBJ2-1; D: TRBD1; CDR3: CASSFGTGYNEQFF; DNA: TGTGCCAGCAGCTTCGGGACAGGGTATAATGAGCAGTTCTTC
V: TRBV5-1; size: NA; J: TRBJ1-1; D: NA; CDR3: CASSLDRVGFEAFF; DNA: TGCGCCAGCAGCTTGGACAGGGTGGGATTTGAAGCTTTCTTT
V: TRBV11-3; size: NA; J: TRBJ2-2; D: NA; CDR3: CASSLDRVLEGTGELFF; DNA: TGTGCCAGCAGCTTAGATCGAGTCCTAGAGGGCACCGGGGAGCTGTTTTTT
V: TRBV6-1; size: NA; J: TRBJ2-7; D: TRBD2; CDR3: CASSERSRLAGTYEQYF; DNA: TGTGCCAGCAGTGAAAGGAGTAGACTAGCGGGAACCTACGAGCAGTACTTC
V: TRBV6-6; size: NA; J: TRBJ1-2; D: NA; CDR3: CASSYNPTVGNYGYTF; DNA: TGTGCCAGCAGTTACAACCCGACAGTAGGGAACTATGGCTACACCTTC
V: TRBV7-9; size: NA; J: TRBJ2-3; D: TRBD1; CDR3: CASSLARTGTYMDTQYF; DNA: TGTGCCAGCAGCTTAGCCCGGACAGGGACCTACATGGATACGCAGTATTTT